The T cell receptor (beta chain) described here comes from a study of T cells in Graves' hyperthyroidism and ophthalmopathy. Amplification yielded TCR beta CDR3 regions, with RNA transcripts as the source. The primer set for the first-round RT-PCR of the TCR CDR3 was HTBI. TCRdb ran MiXCR on the multiplex PCR reads and lists one entry per CDR3 protein. The table records over 400,000 distinct CDR3 sequences, about 14% of them present only once. The CDR3 is 14 residues long. The V end lost 5 bases, the J end lost 3 bases, and 13 bases lay between the germline ends. In its sample, this clonotype was seen many times.

This receptor was obtained from a man between 18 and 35 years old with Graves' ophthalmopathy. The specimen was blood. The V and J genes are TRBV12-3 or TRBV12-4 and TRBJ1-1; D possibly corresponds to TRBD1 (6 bases). The CDR3 reads CASSPGVYYTEAFF. For the CDR3, the DNA is TGTGCCAGCAGTCCAGGGGTGTATTACACTGAAGCTTTCTTT.